The 19 T cell receptor beta chains listed next were all sequenced from one sample in a study of blood T cell repertoires in COVID-19. The repertoire was sequenced with immunoSEQ multiplex PCR; TCRdb's copy has only in-frame clones and lacks some. The sample yields under 200,000 clones, just under 85% seen once. The sequenced material came from peripheral blood. These receptor sequences come from a man in his 60s with COVID-19, enrolled during active disease.

This clone has a handful of counts. The rearrangement uses TRBV5-6 and TRBJ1-1; D unclear. Germline-derived CDR1 and CDR2 are SGHDT and YYEEEE. The CDR3 length is 13 residues. V lost 6 bases and J lost 11, with 20 bases in between. Here the CDR3 DNA reads TGTGCCAGCACCTTCGGCGGGATTTCGGAGGCTTTCTTT. As protein: CASTFGGISEAFF.

This CDR3 reads CASSFRWTAHQPQHF. The DNA for the CDR3 is TGTGCCAGCAGCTTCCGATGGACAGCCCATCAGCCCCAGCATTTT. The chain carries TRBV5-5 and TRBJ1-5; D may be TRBD1 (6 bases). The CDR3 contains 15 residues. Germline CDR1 and CDR2: SGHKS and YYEKEE (reference sequence). Trimming shortened V by 2 bases and J by 5 bases, and 14 bases separated the two germline ends.

The chain employs TRBV7-2 and TRBJ1-5; D gene ambiguous. CDR1 is SGHTA, CDR2 FQGNSA, per germline. Trimming cost V 1 base and J 2 bases, with 15 bases left between them. The CDR3 sequence is 17 residues long. The chain's CDR3 is CASSLVSGRSGNQPQHF. The CDR3 nucleotides are TGTGCCAGCAGCTTAGTCTCGGGGAGGAGTGGCAATCAGCCCCAGCATTTT.

The J gene is TRBJ1-4, the V gene TRBV4-3; TRBD1 aligns across 8 bases. J lost 4 bases, V lost 0 bases, and 10 bases had no gene match. In germline, CDR1 is LGHNA, CDR2 YSLEER. The CDR3 covers 18 residues. The CDR3 loop reads CASSQDGNRGTHNEKLFF. The CDR3 DNA follows: TGCGCCAGCAGCCAAGACGGTAACAGGGGGACCCATAATGAAAAACTGTTTTTT.

This chain uses TRBV3-1 (or the pseudogene TRBV3-2) with TRBJ2-1; the match to TRBD2 covers 8 bases. The CDR3 has 17 residues. Germline CDR1 LGHDT, CDR2 YNNKEL (reference sequence). The V gene end was trimmed by 2 bases and the J gene end by 2 bases; junction bases not matched to a gene: 8. The CDR3 region is CASSQRSLAGTYNEQFF. The CDR3 region has the DNA TGTGCCAGCAGCCAAAGGTCCCTAGCGGGTACCTACAATGAGCAGTTCTTC.

This chain joins TRBV5-1 and TRBJ2-3, with TRBD1 matching over 8 bases. Germline assignment: CDR1 SGHRS and CDR2 YFSETQ. The CDR3 sequence is 16 residues long. V dropped 0 bases and J dropped 1; count of bases not matched to a gene: 4. CDR3 nucleotide sequence: TGCGCCAGCAGCTTGGCCGGGGGACAGGGCACAGATACGCAGTATTTT. Translated: CASSLAGGQGTDTQYF.

The chain carries TRBV7-8 and TRBJ1-1; perhaps TRBD1 as D (5 bases). CDR3 size: 15 residues. V was pared by 1 base and J by 1 base, with 10 bases between. CDR1 is SGHVS, CDR2 FQNEAQ, per germline. This CDR3 reads CASSLVVGQNTEAFF. The CDR3 coding sequence is TGTGCCAGCAGCTTAGTAGTCGGACAGAACACTGAAGCTTTCTTT.

This clone was recorded only once. This chain links TRBV3-1 (or the pseudogene TRBV3-2) with TRBJ2-2, with D unclear. Germline-derived CDR1 and CDR2 are LGHDT and YNNKEL (reference sequence). This CDR3 is built from 17 residues. Trimming shortened V by 4 bases and J by 1 base, and 16 bases separated the two germline ends. CDR3 amino acids: CASSRWFAVENTGELFF. In nucleotides, the CDR3 is TGTGCCAGCAGCCGCTGGTTCGCGGTGGAGAACACCGGGGAGCTGTTTTTT.

This clone was observed a few times. The V gene is TRBV4-2, the J gene TRBJ2-7, with 8 bases matching TRBD1. The CDR3 extends over 14 amino acids. The germline V gene encodes CDR1 LGHNA and CDR2 YNFKEQ. With V trimmed by 4 bases and J by 0 bases, 2 bases remained unmatched. CDR3: CASSPDRGSYEQYF. The DNA for the CDR3 is TGTGCCAGCAGCCCCGACAGGGGCTCCTACGAGCAGTACTTC.

The gene calls are TRBV23-1 and TRBJ1-2; no clear D. TRBV23-1 is annotated as an ORF whose role is uncertain. The CDR3 is 13 amino acids. V was shortened by 4 bases and J by 4 bases, with 10 bases between the two germline ends. The CDR3: CASSPLGPYGYTF. CDR3 DNA sequence: TGCGCCAGCAGTCCACTAGGGCCCTATGGCTACACCTTC.

This chain joins TRBV4-3 and TRBJ1-4; 8 nucleotides match TRBD1. Trimming took 0 bases from V and 8 from J; bases not matched to a gene: 11. This CDR3 is 17 amino acids long. CDR1 and CDR2 (germline): LGHNA, YSLEER. The CDR3 region has the DNA TGCGCCAGCAGCCAAGAAGCGGGGACAGGCGGTGGGGAAAAACTGTTTTTT. Its protein product is CASSQEAGTGGGEKLFF.

This rearrangement joins TRBV5-1 to TRBJ2-1, with TRBD2 identical over 7 bases. V lost 0 bases and J lost 3; bases outside the gene matches: 3. This CDR3 comprises 15 residues. Germline-derived CDR1 and CDR2 are SGHRS and YFSETQ. CDR3 coding DNA: TGCGCCAGCAGCTTGGAGGGGACTAACTACAATGAGCAGTTCTTC. Its protein is CASSLEGTNYNEQFF.

This clone has just a few counts. The genes are TRBV6-5 and TRBJ1-5, with 8 nucleotides matching TRBD1. The J segment lost 7 bases and the V segment lost 6 bases, leaving 8 bases of the junction unmatched. Germline CDR1 reads MNHEY; CDR2 reads SVGAGI. CDR3 length: 14 amino acids. In DNA, the CDR3 is TGTGCCAGCAGCCCCGGACAGGGACGACAGCCCCAGCATTTT. Translation gives CASSPGQGRQPQHF.

V gene TRBV5-1 combines with J gene TRBJ2-7, with 9 bases fitting TRBD1. CDR1 is SGHRS and CDR2 is YFSETQ in the germline V gene. The CDR3 covers 15 residues. V dropped 4 bases and J dropped 4; count of bases not matched to a gene: 9. The CDR3 coding sequence is TGCGCCAGCAGCCCGGGCGGGACAGGGCAGTACGAGCAGTACTTC. Translating it yields CASSPGGTGQYEQYF.

This clone was counted between two and nine times. This rearrangement joins TRBV12-3 or TRBV12-4 to TRBJ1-5; 8 nucleotides align to TRBD1. This CDR3 is built from 13 residues. The junction had 1 base not matched to a gene; V was cut back by 7 bases and J by 2 bases. The DNA for the CDR3 is TGTGCCAGCACGGACAGGGGCAATCAGCCCCAGCATTTT. This encodes CASTDRGNQPQHF.

Only one count was recorded for this clone. The V call is TRBV2, the J call TRBJ2-7, with TRBD1 as a possible D gene (5 bases). The CDR3 is 15 residues long. Deletions cut 7 bases from V and 2 bases from J, with 18 bases between. Germline V gene data show CDR1 as SNHLY and CDR2 as FYNNEI. The CDR3 loop reads CASNQGRTTTYEQYF. CDR3 DNA: TGTGCCAGCAATCAGGGCAGGACCACGACCTACGAGCAGTACTTC.

The rearrangement uses TRBV14 and TRBJ2-3, with a possible D match to TRBD1 (5 bases). Per the germline V gene, CDR1 is SGHDN and CDR2 is FVKESK. CDR3 length equals 17 residues. Trimming took off 1 base at V and 4 bases at J, with 18 bases between the two ends. In DNA, the CDR3 is TGTGCCAGCAGCCAAGGCAGGGCCTTCTTATCCCCAGATACGCAGTATTTT. Translation gives CASSQGRAFLSPDTQYF.

J is TRBJ1-2 and V is TRBV2, with a possible D match to TRBD1 (5 bases). This CDR3 is 14 amino acids long. V was cut by 5 bases and J by 8 bases, with 18 bases left in between. Germline CDR1 and CDR2: SNHLY and FYNNEI. The CDR3 loop is CASSTLPGPGGYTF. In nucleotides, the CDR3 is TGTGCCAGCAGTACCCTGCCAGGGCCCGGGGGCTACACCTTC.

The chain employs TRBV11-2 and TRBJ1-3; 8 nucleotides line up with TRBD1. CDR3 size: 15 residues. Germline-derived CDR1 and CDR2 are SGHAT and FQNNGV. The J segment lost 4 bases and the V segment lost 6 bases, leaving 8 bases of the junction unmatched. The chain's CDR3 is CASSQQGVGGNTIYF. As DNA, the CDR3 is TGTGCCAGCAGTCAACAGGGGGTAGGAGGAAACACCATATATTTT.